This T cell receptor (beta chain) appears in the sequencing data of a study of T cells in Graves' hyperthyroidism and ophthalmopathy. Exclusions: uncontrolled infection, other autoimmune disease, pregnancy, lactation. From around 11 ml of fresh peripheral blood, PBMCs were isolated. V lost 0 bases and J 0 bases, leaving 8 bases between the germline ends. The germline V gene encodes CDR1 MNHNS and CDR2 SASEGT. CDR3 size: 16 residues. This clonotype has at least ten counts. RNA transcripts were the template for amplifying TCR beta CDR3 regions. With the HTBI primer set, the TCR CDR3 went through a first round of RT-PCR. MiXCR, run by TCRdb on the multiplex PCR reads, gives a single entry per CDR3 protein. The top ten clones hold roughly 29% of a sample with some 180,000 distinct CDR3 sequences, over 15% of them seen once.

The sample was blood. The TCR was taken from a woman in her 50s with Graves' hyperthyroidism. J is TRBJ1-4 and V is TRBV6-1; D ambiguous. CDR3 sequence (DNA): TGTGCCAGCAGTGAAGCGAGTATACCAACTAATGAAAAACTGTTTTTT. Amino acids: CASSEASIPTNEKLFF.